This T cell receptor beta chain appears in the sequencing data of a study of blood T cell repertoires in COVID-19. Study context: Samples of COVID-19 (acute and convalescent) were obtained from the United States, Italy and Spain.

As processed by the authors: Amplification with reference gene primers provided the estimates of nucleated cell counts. Assay used: immunoSEQ multiplex PCR; TCRdb lists only in-frame clones, some missing. Clone size and V and J calls were adopted from that table, with D and trimming inferred from the DNA. The sample yields approximately 150,000 clones, 80% to 90% seen once. Germline values: CDR1 SGHTA, CDR2 FQGNSA. The trim removed 5 bases at V and 5 bases at J, leaving 8 bases unmatched. The CDR3 runs to 15 residues. This chain uses TRBV7-2 with TRBJ1-2, with 10 bases aligning to TRBD1. Sequencing used peripheral blood. The clonotype comes from a woman of 80 years or more with acute or convalescent COVID-19. The CDR3 reads CASSEDRGTGYGYTF. The CDR3, as DNA: TGTGCCAGCAGCGAGGACAGGGGGACAGGTTATGGCTACACCTTC.